One sample yielded the 21 T cell receptor beta chains listed below, sequenced in a study of CD8+CD57+ T cells in acquired aplastic anemia. The template used for profiling TCR beta VDJ and CDR3 was genomic DNA. TCRdb recomputed calls from the reads with MiXCR, one row per CDR3 protein. In the table there are hundreds of thousands of distinct CDR3 sequences, around 68% of which are singletons. The material sequenced was sorted CD4+, CD8+, or CD8+CD57+ T cells (not recorded which) from PBMCs. The source is a human donor in good health, serving as a control.

This clonotype was found once. The conserved phenylalanine or tryptophan is not found at the CDR3 terminus, so this likely reflects a read error. The rearrangement links TRBV7-9 to TRBJ1-5; D gene unclear. V was trimmed by 9 bases and J by 6 bases, leaving 12 bases between them. This CDR3 comprises 12 residues. CDR1 and CDR2 from the germline V gene are SEHNR and FQNEAQ (reference sequence). CDR3 DNA sequence: TGTGCCAGTCGGGGTGGGCGTCAGCCCCAGCATCTT. It codes for CASRGGRQPQHL.

This clonotype appeared many times. This rearrangement joins TRBV7-9 to TRBJ2-7; TRBD1 is a possible D gene (6 bases). CDR1 is SEHNR and CDR2 is FQNEAQ in the germline V gene (reference sequence). V was shortened by 5 bases and J by 5 bases, with 13 bases between the two germline ends. This CDR3 region has 13 residues. CDR3 in amino acids: CASSGLAGDEQYF. In nucleotides, the CDR3 is TGTGCCAGCAGCGGTTTAGCAGGGGACGAGCAGTACTTC.

Concerning this clonotype itself: Relative to the germline gene, one junction end is altered; a read error may explain this. This chain uses TRBV7-9 with TRBJ2-7, with a weak D call TRBD2 (5 bases). Germline V gene data show CDR1 as SEHNR and CDR2 as FQNEAQ (reference sequence). The CDR3 extends over 14 amino acids. CDR3 nucleotides: TGCGCCAGCAGCTCGGGCGGCGCCGGCTACGGGGAGTACTTC. This sequence encodes CASSSGGAGYGEYF.

The sample holds many counts of this clonotype. The chain joins TRBV5-1 to TRBJ2-1, with D maybe TRBD1 (5 bases). Trimming stripped 0 bases from V and 5 bases from J, with 12 bases between. The V gene's germline CDR1 is SGHRS and CDR2 YFSETQ. This CDR3 is 15 amino acids long. The CDR3 DNA is TGCGCCAGCAGCTTGGCCAGGGATCGGAACAATGAGCAGTTCTTC. It codes for CASSLARDRNNEQFF.

The rearrangement links TRBV10-1 to TRBJ2-2; D not certain. CDR3 length: 14 amino acids. Trimming stripped 4 bases from V and 6 bases from J, with 12 bases between. CDR1 WNHNN and CDR2 SYGVQD come from the germline V gene (reference sequence). CDR3 loop: CASSVQSSPGELFF. CDR3 nucleotide sequence: TGCGCCAGCAGTGTACAGAGTAGTCCCGGGGAGCTGTTTTTT.

This clonotype was counted a single time. A much larger clone differs by one base, so this may be a read error. It is likely a read error, because the conserved phenylalanine at the end of the CDR3 is missing. The chain joins TRBV6-4 to TRBJ2-3, with 9 bases that match TRBD2. The CDR3 runs to 15 residues. J was trimmed by 3 bases and V by 4 bases; bases with no gene match: 5. Germline V gene lookup returns CDR1 MRHNA and CDR2 SNTAGT. In DNA, the CDR3 is TGTGCCAGCAGTGTCGAGCGGGGGGCTACAGATACGCAGTATTCT. This codes for CASSVERGATDTQYS.

The table lists this clonotype with a few counts. In DNA, the CDR3 is TGTGCCAGCAGCGTAGCGACGGGGGCCTCCTACGAGCAGTACTTC. Protein: CASSVATGASYEQYF. This sequence joins TRBV9 and TRBJ2-7; either TRBD1 or TRBD2 may supply D (6 bases each). The CDR3 contains 15 residues. Germline V gene sequence: CDR1 SGDLS, CDR2 YYNGEE. V gave up 0 bases and J gave up 0 bases, with 10 bases separating them.

This clonotype was recorded many times. The rearrangement links TRBV5-1 to TRBJ2-7; 7 bases map to TRBD1. Germline trimming cut 4 bases from V and 7 bases from J; bases unmatched to any gene: 17. Germline CDR1 reads SGHRS; CDR2 reads YFSETQ. This CDR3 region has 16 residues. CDR3 residues: CASSDDRDRAWGEQYF. The CDR3 DNA sequence: TGCGCCAGCAGCGACGACAGGGACCGGGCTTGGGGGGAGCAGTACTTC.

This clonotype was counted at least ten times. The CDR3 DNA is TGTGCCTGGACCATAGCTGGGGCAGGGGGCGCGGGCGAGCAGTACTTC. Translation gives CAWTIAGAGGAGEQYF. The chain couples TRBV30 to TRBJ2-7; TRBD1 aligns across 8 bases. The CDR3 is 16 residues long. Trimming cost V 4 bases and J 6 bases; bases outside gene matches: 17. Per germline, CDR1 GTSNPN and CDR2 SVGIG (reference sequence). Filled out from reference TRBV30 and TRBJ2-7, the complete variable domain reads SQTIHQWPATLVQPVGSPLSLECTVEGTSNPNLYWYRQAAGRGLQLLFYSVGIGQISSEVPQNLSASRPQDRQFILSSKKLLLSDSGFYLCAWTIAGAGGAGEQYFGPGTRLTVT.

The V call is TRBV7-2, the J call TRBJ2-5; D gene unclear. Germline V gene sequence: CDR1 SGHTA, CDR2 FQGNSA. CDR3 length equals 14 residues. The V and J ends lost 5 bases and 5 bases respectively, with 15 bases between them. The CDR3 here is CASSPAVRQETQYF. CDR3 bases: TGTGCCAGCAGCCCGGCGGTAAGGCAGGAGACCCAGTACTTC. Full variable domain (missing parts from reference TRBV7-2 and TRBJ2-5): GAGVSQSPSNKVTEKGKDVELRCDPISGHTALYWYRQSLGQGLEFLIYFQGNSAPDKSGLPSDRFSAERTGGSVSTLTIQRTQQEDSAVYLCASSPAVRQETQYFGPGTRLLVL.

In its sample, this clonotype was seen a few times. A read error is possible here, since a much larger clone lies one base away. The CDR3 DNA reads as TGTGCCAGCCGCCAAGCGGGTGACGGGCAGTACTTC. Its protein product is CASRQAGDGQYF. V is TRBV2 and J is TRBJ2-7; D is possibly TRBD2 (6 bases). This CDR3 is 12 amino acids long. Trimming left V 8 bases short and J 9 bases short, with 17 bases between. The germline V gene has CDR1 SNHLY and CDR2 FYNNEI. Variable domain in full (rest from reference TRBV2 and TRBJ2-7): EPEVTQTPSHQVTQMGQEVILRCVPISNHLYFYWYRQILGQKVEFLVSFYNNEISEKSEIFDDQFSVERPDGSNFTLKIRSTKLEDSAMYFCASRQAGDGQYFGPGTRLTVT.

About this clonotype: This may stem from a read error, because a much larger clone lies one nucleotide away. The V and J genes are TRBV12-3 or TRBV12-4 and TRBJ1-1; D is unresolved. The CDR3 is 16 residues long. V was shortened by 6 bases and J by 1 base, with 18 bases between the two germline ends. The chain's CDR3 is CASSLPGRRENTEAFF. CDR3 DNA: TGTGCCAGCAGCCTTCCGGGTCGCCGGGAGAACACTGAAGCTTTCTTT.

Regarding this clonotype: This likely comes from a read error, as the CDR3 has no conserved phenylalanine or tryptophan at its end. The chain joins TRBV19 to TRBJ1-1; possible D gene TRBD1, 5 bases. The CDR3 extends over 13 amino acids. Germline CDR1 and CDR2: LNHDA and SQIVND (reference sequence). Trimming shortened V by 3 bases and J by 7 bases, and 12 bases separated the two germline ends. The CDR3 nucleotides are TGTGCCAGTAGTATCGGCCAGGGCGGTGAAGCTTTCCTT. Residues: CASSIGQGGEAFL.

The chain combines TRBV2 with TRBJ1-2, with 7 bases matching TRBD1. Germline assignment: CDR1 SNHLY and CDR2 FYNNEI. The V and J ends lost 9 bases and 3 bases, in that order; junction bases with no gene match: 4. The CDR3 contains 12 residues. CDR3 nucleotide sequence: TGTGCCAGTCGGGACAGCTACTATGGCTACACCTTC. Its protein is CASRDSYYGYTF.

This clonotype was detected many times. This sequence joins TRBV4-3 and TRBJ2-3, with TRBD2 matching over 9 bases. This CDR3 contains 17 residues. CDR1 and CDR2 from the germline V gene are LGHNA and YSLEER. Trimming cost V 0 bases and J 4 bases; bases outside gene matches: 8. CDR3 DNA: TGCGCCAGCAGCCAAGATGCGAGCGGGGGGCTTTCAGATACGCAGTATTTT. This codes for CASSQDASGGLSDTQYF.

The rearrangement joins TRBV7-4 to TRBJ1-6, with D unclear. V was cut by 5 bases and J by 13 bases, with 21 bases left in between. CDR3 size: 15 residues. Germline values: CDR1 SGHVT, CDR2 SQSDAQ. CDR3 region: CASSPLEGSTSPLHF. The CDR3 DNA follows: TGTGCCAGCAGCCCACTAGAAGGTAGTACTTCGCCCCTCCACTTT. The full variable domain, in which reference TRBV7-4 and TRBJ1-6 provide the parts outside the CDR3, is GAGVSQSPRYKVAKRGRDVALRCDSISGHVTLYWYRQTLGQGSEVLTYSQSDAQRDKSGRPSGRFSAERPERSVSTLKIQRTEQGDSAVYLCASSPLEGSTSPLHFGNGTRLTVT.

V gene TRBV25-1 combines with J gene TRBJ2-7; TRBD2 is a possible D gene (7 bases). This CDR3 is built from 15 residues. Trimming took off 11 bases at V and 13 bases at J, with 33 bases between the two ends. In germline, CDR1 is MGHDK, CDR2 SYGVNS. CDR3 DNA: TGTGCCGCCAGCAGCCATGGGGGGGCGCGTTACCCCCACTACTTC. Encoded protein: CAASSHGGARYPHYF.

This chain links TRBV6-2 or TRBV6-3 with TRBJ2-7; weak D call: TRBD1 (6 bases). Germline CDR1 reads MNHEY; CDR2 reads SVGEGT. The CDR3 totals 14 residues. Trimming removed 8 bases at V and 1 base at J, with 15 bases between. This CDR3 reads CASLLGAPSYEQYF. The CDR3, as DNA: TGTGCCAGCCTATTGGGGGCGCCGTCCTACGAGCAGTACTTC.

V is TRBV5-8 and J is TRBJ1-4; D remains unclear. This CDR3 is 16 amino acids long. Trimming took off 6 bases at V and 2 bases at J, with 17 bases between the two ends. Germline values: CDR1 SGHTS, CDR2 YDEGEE. The CDR3 here is CASTLLGRGTNEKLFF. DNA of the CDR3: TGTGCCAGCACCCTATTAGGGAGAGGGACTAATGAAAAACTGTTTTTT.

The chain carries TRBV18 and TRBJ2-3; perhaps TRBD1 as D (6 bases). The germline V gene has CDR1 KGHSH and CDR2 LQKENI. V lost 6 bases to trimming and J lost 3 bases, with 22 bases between them. The CDR3 is made up of 17 amino acids. CDR3 sequence reads: CASSPGVQGSGTDTQYF. The CDR3 DNA is TGTGCCAGCTCCCCAGGGGTACAGGGATCCGGGACAGATACGCAGTATTTT.

This clonotype came up many times. The chain has TRBV5-6 and TRBJ2-5; 7 bases align to TRBD1. The CDR3 spans 15 residues. Germline-derived CDR1 and CDR2 are SGHDT and YYEEEE. Trimming removed 6 bases from V and 3 bases from J; junction bases left unmatched: 11. The CDR3 here is CASIRTGLREETQYF. In DNA form, the CDR3 reads TGTGCCAGCATCCGGACAGGCCTTCGGGAAGAGACCCAGTACTTC.